The clone carrying this T cell receptor (beta chain) was detected ten times or more. These data are taken from a study of human T cells and chemical hapten exposure. Study details: The study sensitized with 2% DPC on an approximately 2 cm by approximately 2 cm patch of upper inner arm skin.

The study's library attached unique molecular identifiers to single cDNA molecules. Each CDR3 protein is one row after TCRdb ran MiXCR on the RACE reads. Altogether some 120,000 distinct CDR3 sequences are present, 9% to 14% being singletons, with the ten largest covering 1.3% to 1.5%. V was pared by 1 base and J by 7 bases, with 17 bases between. The germline V gene encodes CDR1 SNHLY and CDR2 FYNNEI. This CDR3 comprises 16 residues. Time point given: patch test 1, 2 weeks after DPC sensitization. Treatment meaning: therapeutic diphenylcyclopropenone sensitization with weekly scalp DPC. Ahead of each patch test application, blood was drawn.

V is TRBV2 and J is TRBJ2-4; unclear D gene. The sequencing here drew on whole blood, taken in connection with sensitization to the hapten diphenylcyclopropenone (DPC). The TCR originated in a woman aged 45-65 years with alopecia areata. Some clones in this sample may be carry-over from other donors' samples. CDR3 loop: CASSEVLPGWGNIQYF. The CDR3, as DNA: TGTGCCAGCAGTGAAGTTTTACCGGGTTGGGGTAACATTCAGTACTTC.